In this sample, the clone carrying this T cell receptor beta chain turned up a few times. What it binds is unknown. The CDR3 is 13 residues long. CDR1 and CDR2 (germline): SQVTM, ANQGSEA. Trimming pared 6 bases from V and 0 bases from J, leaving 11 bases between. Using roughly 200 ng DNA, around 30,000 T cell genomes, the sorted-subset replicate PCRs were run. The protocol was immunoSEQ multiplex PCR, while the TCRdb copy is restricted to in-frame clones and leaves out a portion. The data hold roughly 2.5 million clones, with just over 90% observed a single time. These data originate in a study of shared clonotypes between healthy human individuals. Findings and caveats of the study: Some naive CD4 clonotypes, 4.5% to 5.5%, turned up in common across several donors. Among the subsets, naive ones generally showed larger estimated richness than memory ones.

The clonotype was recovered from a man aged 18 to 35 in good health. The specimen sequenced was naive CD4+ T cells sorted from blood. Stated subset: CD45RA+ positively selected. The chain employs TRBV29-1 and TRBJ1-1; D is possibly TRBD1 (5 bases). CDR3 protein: CSVHGTLNTEAFF. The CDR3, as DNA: TGCAGCGTCCACGGGACGTTGAACACTGAAGCTTTCTTT.